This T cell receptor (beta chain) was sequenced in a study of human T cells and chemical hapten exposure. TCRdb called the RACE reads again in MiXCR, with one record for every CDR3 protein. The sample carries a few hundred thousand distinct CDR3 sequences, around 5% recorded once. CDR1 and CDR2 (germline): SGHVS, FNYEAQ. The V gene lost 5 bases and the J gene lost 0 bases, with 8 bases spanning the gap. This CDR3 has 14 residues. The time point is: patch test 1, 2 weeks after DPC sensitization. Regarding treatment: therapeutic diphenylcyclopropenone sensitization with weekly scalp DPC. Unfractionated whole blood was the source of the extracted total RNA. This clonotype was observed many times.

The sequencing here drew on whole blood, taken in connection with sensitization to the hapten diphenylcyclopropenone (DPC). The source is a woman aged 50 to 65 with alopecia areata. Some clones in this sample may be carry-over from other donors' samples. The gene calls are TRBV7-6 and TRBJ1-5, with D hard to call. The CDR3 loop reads CASSRGYSNQPQHF. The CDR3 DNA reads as TGTGCCAGCAGCCGGGGTTATAGCAATCAGCCCCAGCATTTT.